This T cell receptor (beta chain) was captured by sequencing in a study of CD8 T cells in Susac syndrome. Points from the study as a whole: It was acknowledged in the study that the number of individuals who were included in its TCR sequencing and HLA analysis was relatively small.

Only one count was recorded for this clonotype. The antigen is undetermined. TCR beta sequencing was performed on blood CD8+ and CD4+ T cells. Controls matched for age and sex were healthy donors. Reverse transcription used roughly 0.5 to 1 ug RNA and random hexamers. Amplification of TCR beta CDR3 spanned 54 Vbeta and 13 Jbeta via immunoSEQ multiplex PCR. TCRdb analysed the immunoSEQ multiplex PCR reads with MiXCR anew, one entry per CDR3 protein. The table has about 120,000 distinct CDR3 sequences, roughly 91% seen once. CDR1 is MNHEY, CDR2 SVGEGT, per germline. The V segment lost 7 bases and the J segment 7 bases; nucleotides outside the gene matches: 6. The length of the CDR3 is 12 residues.

This rearrangement joins TRBV6-2 or TRBV6-3 to TRBJ1-1; 7 bases are a match to TRBD1. The sequence was obtained from a human donor in good health. Sequences were obtained from CD4+ T cells from PBMCs. DNA of the CDR3: TGTGCCAGCACGAACGACAGGGTTGAAGCTTTCTTT. Translation: CASTNDRVEAFF.